The 21 T cell receptor beta chains listed next were all sequenced from one sample in a study of cytomegalovirus exposure and HLA in healthy donors. The PCR employed 60 Vbeta primers together with 13 Jbeta primers. The table came from immunoSEQ multiplex PCR; TCRdb's copy has only in-frame clones and leaves some out. The table records 140,000 to 150,000 clones, approximately 78% of them present only once. Sequenced: PBMCs. The receptors derive from a female donor in good health and CMV-seronegative.

This chain connects TRBV7-2 to TRBJ2-7; 7 bases line up with TRBD2. The CDR3 has 14 residues. Trimming removed 2 bases from V and 1 base from J; junction bases left unmatched: 2. Germline V gene sequence: CDR1 SGHTA, CDR2 FQGNSA. The CDR3 bases are TGTGCCAGCAGCTTAAGCGGGGCGTCCTACGAGCAGTACTTC. The encoded protein is CASSLSGASYEQYF.

V and J are TRBV18 and TRBJ2-2; a possible D gene is TRBD2 (5 bases). Germline V lookup: CDR1 KGHSH, CDR2 LQKENI. The CDR3 runs to 14 residues. V was trimmed by 1 base and J by 7 bases, leaving 10 bases between them. The CDR3 reads CASSPQEGSGELFF. CDR3 bases: TGTGCCAGCTCACCACAAGAGGGCAGCGGGGAGCTGTTTTTT.

The rearrangement joins TRBV5-1 to TRBJ2-7; 8 bases agree with TRBD2. The CDR3 sequence is 16 residues long. V gave up 4 bases and J gave up 0 bases; unmatched junction bases: 9. Germline V gene lookup returns CDR1 SGHRS and CDR2 YFSETQ. The CDR3: CASSPSGGALSYEQYF. The DNA for the CDR3 is TGCGCCAGCAGCCCCTCCGGGGGGGCCCTCTCCTACGAGCAGTACTTC.

The V call is TRBV5-6, the J call TRBJ1-1; TRBD1 agrees at 11 bases. Per the germline V gene, CDR1 is SGHDT and CDR2 is YYEEEE. The CDR3 consists of 17 residues. J was trimmed by 6 bases and V by 1 base; bases with no gene match: 11. This CDR3 reads CASSLLGTGGVMPEAFF. DNA for the CDR3: TGTGCCAGCAGCTTGTTGGGGACAGGGGGTGTTATGCCTGAAGCTTTCTTT.

The V and J genes are TRBV5-1 and TRBJ2-7, with 7 bases matching TRBD1. The CDR3 contains 15 residues. Germline V gives CDR1 SGHRS, CDR2 YFSETQ. The ends lost 4 bases at V and 0 bases at J; junction bases unmatched: 7. CDR3 loop: CASSLSGTASYEQYF. CDR3 in DNA: TGCGCCAGCAGCCTTTCCGGGACAGCCTCCTACGAGCAGTACTTC.

The chain combines TRBV19 with TRBJ2-7, with D possibly being TRBD2 (6 bases). Between the trimmed V and J ends, which lost 3 bases and 2 bases, there was a span of 20 bases. CDR1 is LNHDA, CDR2 SQIVND, per germline (reference sequence). CDR3 length: 17 residues. The CDR3: CASSILPSSAGAYEQYF. CDR3 in DNA: TGTGCCAGTAGTATCCTCCCCTCTAGCGCCGGAGCCTACGAGCAGTACTTC.

V is TRBV19 and J is TRBJ1-5; tentative D call: TRBD1 (6 bases). The V end was cut by 9 bases, the J end by 4 bases, with 19 bases between. This CDR3 comprises 15 residues. The germline CDR1 and CDR2 sequences are LNHDA and SQIVND (reference sequence). The CDR3 DNA sequence: TGTGCCAGCACCAGGGGATCTGGAAGGAATCAGCCCCAGCATTTT. Protein: CASTRGSGRNQPQHF.

The chain is built from TRBV27 and TRBJ2-1, with 13 bases matching TRBD2. CDR1 and CDR2 from the germline V gene are MNHEY and SMNVEV (reference sequence). The CDR3 loop spans 15 amino acids. J gave up 9 bases and V 4 bases, and 6 bases lay outside the gene matches. The CDR3: CASSSLAGGGTEQFF. Here the CDR3 DNA reads TGTGCCAGCAGTTCACTAGCGGGAGGGGGCACTGAGCAGTTCTTC.

This clone was seen more than once but under ten times. The rearrangement uses TRBV19 and TRBJ1-2, with D perhaps matching TRBD1 (6 bases). Germline CDR1 LNHDA, CDR2 SQIVND (reference sequence). The CDR3 sequence is 14 residues long. Between the trimmed V and J ends, which lost 7 bases and 0 bases, there was a span of 12 bases. For the CDR3, the DNA is TGTGCCAGTAATCGGGCAGGGGCTAACTATGGCTACACCTTC. Its protein is CASNRAGANYGYTF.

The V and J genes are TRBV7-3 and TRBJ1-1; D may be TRBD1 (5 bases). With 2 bases removed from V and 6 bases from J, the gap between germline ends came to 10 bases. Germline CDR1 reads SGHTA; CDR2 reads FQGTGA. The CDR3 is made up of 13 amino acids. The CDR3 DNA sequence: TGTGCCAGCAGCTTATTACGGGGGTCTGAAGCTTTCTTT. Translation gives CASSLLRGSEAFF.

This clone was detected a few times. CDR3: CASSATVRSYEQYF. As DNA, the CDR3 is TGTGCCAGCAGTGCGACAGTTCGGTCCTACGAGCAGTACTTC. The genes are TRBV6-6 and TRBJ2-7, with D perhaps TRBD1 (5 bases). The ends were cut back, 5 bases at V and 1 base at J, with 12 bases in the middle. The CDR3 totals 14 residues. Looked up from germline, CDR1 is MNHNY and CDR2 is SVGAGI (reference sequence).

The chain combines TRBV25-1 with TRBJ2-1; TRBD2 might be the D (6 bases). The CDR3 totals 16 residues. Between the trimmed V and J ends, which lost 0 bases and 6 bases, there was a span of 15 bases. Germline V gene data show CDR1 as MGHDK and CDR2 as SYGVNS. This chain's CDR3 is CASSEYRVLAGNEQFF. CDR3 nucleotide sequence: TGTGCCAGCAGTGAATATAGGGTACTAGCAGGCAATGAGCAGTTCTTC.

The rearrangement links TRBV6-5 to TRBJ1-1; possibly TRBD1 for D (6 bases). The V end was cut by 7 bases, the J end by 3 bases, with 12 bases between. The CDR3 totals 13 residues. Germline V gene sequence: CDR1 MNHEY, CDR2 SVGAGI. In DNA, the CDR3 is TGTGCCAGCACCAGGGGAAAGGACACTGAAGCTTTCTTT. This sequence encodes CASTRGKDTEAFF.

V is TRBV5-1 and J is TRBJ1-1; D is uncertain. CDR3 length equals 14 residues. The V and J ends lost 0 bases and 4 bases respectively, with 10 bases between them. Per the germline V gene, CDR1 is SGHRS and CDR2 is YFSETQ. The CDR3 sequence: CASSLGGSVTEAFF. Written as DNA, the CDR3 is TGCGCCAGCAGCTTGGGAGGGTCGGTCACTGAAGCTTTCTTT.

This chain links TRBV2 with TRBJ2-5; the match to TRBD2 covers 7 bases. The DNA matches TRBJ2-7 better at its end, which makes the J call doubtful. The germline V gene encodes CDR1 SNHLY and CDR2 FYNNEI. This CDR3 has 15 amino acids. CDR3 bases: TGTGCCAGCAGTGAAGTGGGCGGGAGCTCCTACGAGCAGTACTTC. This codes for CASSEVGGSSYEQYF.

The chain joins TRBV7-2 to TRBJ2-7; D is possibly TRBD2 (5 bases). Germline V gene sequence: CDR1 SGHTA, CDR2 FQGNSA. The CDR3 has 13 residues. V lost 6 bases and J lost 3, with 12 bases in between. The CDR3 DNA is TGTGCCAGCAGGCTAGCTGGCAACTACGAGCAGTACTTC. This translates into CASRLAGNYEQYF.

This clone has just a few counts. CDR3 residues: CASSLEVPGDEQFF. For the CDR3, the DNA is TGCGCCAGCAGCCTAGAGGTCCCCGGTGATGAGCAGTTCTTC. This rearrangement joins TRBV4-1 to TRBJ2-1; no firm D call. Germline lookup yields CDR1 MGHRA and CDR2 YSYEKL. The V end lost 4 bases, the J end lost 8 bases, and 15 bases lay between the germline ends. The CDR3 is 14 amino acids.

The chain carries TRBV28 and TRBJ1-5; 7 bases fit TRBD1. The germline CDR1 and CDR2 sequences are MDHEN and SYDVKM. The CDR3 has 15 residues. J was trimmed by 4 bases and V by 6 bases; bases with no gene match: 9. In DNA form, the CDR3 reads TGTGCCAGCAGACGCGGGACAGTGCCTAATCAGCCCCAGCATTTT. Its protein is CASRRGTVPNQPQHF.

This clone was observed a handful of times. This chain uses TRBV5-1 with TRBJ2-1, with D unclear. The CDR3 is 14 residues long. Deletions cut 0 bases from V and 6 bases from J, with 10 bases between. CDR1 SGHRS and CDR2 YFSETQ come from the germline V gene. DNA of the CDR3: TGCGCCAGCAGCTTGGTTCCATACTCCAATGAGCAGTTCTTC. This codes for CASSLVPYSNEQFF.

This chain uses TRBV5-1 with TRBJ2-3; TRBD2 agrees at 7 bases. The germline V gene encodes CDR1 SGHRS and CDR2 YFSETQ. The CDR3 consists of 15 residues. Trimming cost V 4 bases and J 6 bases; bases outside gene matches: 11. The CDR3 coding sequence is TGCGCCAGCAGCCCGTCACAAGTGGGAGGGGATACGCAGTATTTT. It translates to CASSPSQVGGDTQYF.

The rearrangement links TRBV28 to TRBJ1-5, with D possibly TRBD1 on 6 matching bases. V was shortened by 7 bases and J by 0 bases, with 13 bases between the two germline ends. Germline V gene sequence: CDR1 MDHEN, CDR2 SYDVKM. This CDR3 is 15 amino acids long. CDR3 coding DNA: TGTGCCAGCACGTCACAGGGTTATAGCAATCAGCCCCAGCATTTT. Its protein is CASTSQGYSNQPQHF.